Below, 27 T cell receptor beta chains from the same sample are listed, as sequenced in a study of T cell responses to AZD1222 COVID-19 vaccine. Method: immunoSEQ multiplex PCR; TCRdb's copy keeps in-frame clones and lacks some. Of 92,000 or so clones listed, under 90% are singletons. Sequenced material: peripheral blood, taken on day 0 of AZD1222 vaccination. These receptors were taken from an adult in good health.

The genes are TRBV7-2 and TRBJ2-1; D is ambiguous. CDR3 length: 15 amino acids. Trimming cost V 2 bases and J 0 bases, with 8 bases left between them. The V gene's germline CDR1 is SGHTA and CDR2 FQGNSA. The CDR3 DNA reads TGTGCCAGCAGCTTACGGATCCCCTCCTACAATGAGCAGTTCTTC. It specifies CASSLRIPSYNEQFF.

The CDR3 is CSVGPGFQETQYF. CDR3 coding DNA: TGCAGCGTTGGCCCGGGATTCCAAGAGACCCAGTACTTC. The chain uses TRBV29-1 and TRBJ2-5, with a weak D call TRBD2 (5 bases). The V end was cut by 4 bases, the J end by 1 base, with 10 bases between. The CDR3 runs 13 residues. In germline, CDR1 is SQVTM, CDR2 ANQGSEA.

The CDR3 region has the DNA TGTGCCAGCTCATTAGCGGGAGGGATGGATGAGCAGTTCTTC. Translated: CASSLAGGMDEQFF. The rearrangement joins TRBV18 to TRBJ2-1, with 11 positions matching TRBD2. This CDR3 has 14 amino acids. V shed 5 bases and J 8 bases; nucleotides not matched to a gene: 5. Germline V gene sequence: CDR1 KGHSH, CDR2 LQKENI.

This chain uses TRBV13 with TRBJ2-2; 8 bases agree with TRBD2. The V and J ends lost 6 bases and 1 base, in that order; junction bases with no gene match: 7. CDR3 size: 16 residues. CDR1 and CDR2 (germline): PRHDT, FYEKMQ (reference sequence). CDR3 amino acids: CASSTGLAGNTGELFF. In nucleotides, the CDR3 is TGTGCCAGCAGTACCGGGCTAGCGGGGAACACCGGGGAGCTGTTTTTT.

The chain carries TRBV28 and TRBJ2-7, with unresolved D. Trimming took off 5 bases at V and 7 bases at J, with 15 bases between the two ends. Germline CDR1 reads MDHEN; CDR2 reads SYDVKM. CDR3 length: 13 residues. In DNA form, the CDR3 reads TGTGCCAGCAGTCCGGACGGGCCGAGGGAGCAGTACTTC. This codes for CASSPDGPREQYF.

The rearrangement links TRBV7-2 to TRBJ1-5, with 10 bases identical to TRBD1. After removal of 5 bases from V and 7 bases from J, the junction contained 5 bases not matched to a gene. This CDR3 contains 14 residues. Germline CDR1 SGHTA, CDR2 FQGNSA. The chain's CDR3 is CASSIDRGRQPQHF. CDR3 DNA sequence: TGTGCCAGCAGCATCGACAGGGGGCGACAGCCCCAGCATTTT. Together with reference TRBV7-2 and TRBJ1-5, the CDR3 gives the full variable domain: GAGVSQSPSNKVTEKGKDVELRCDPISGHTALYWYRQSLGQGLEFLIYFQGNSAPDKSGLPSDRFSAERTGGSVSTLTIQRTQQEDSAVYLCASSIDRGRQPQHFGDGTRLSIL.

This clone is a singleton in its sample. The chain combines TRBV6-5 with TRBJ1-5; no clear D gene. With 0 bases removed from V and 4 bases from J, the gap between germline ends came to 10 bases. The germline gives CDR1 MNHEY, CDR2 SVGAGI. CDR3 length: 15 residues. The CDR3 loop is CASSYSPPGNQPQHF. The CDR3 region has the DNA TGTGCCAGCAGTTACTCGCCTCCCGGGAATCAGCCCCAGCATTTT.

This chain connects TRBV30 to TRBJ1-6; TRBD1 matches 9 bases. V trimming: 1 base; J trimming: 9 bases; junction bases outside the gene matches: 7. The germline CDR1 and CDR2 sequences are GTSNPN and SVGIG (reference sequence). The CDR3 totals 15 residues. CDR3 sequence: CAWSAGTGPGSPLHF. The CDR3 DNA is TGTGCCTGGAGTGCCGGGACAGGGCCGGGTTCACCCCTCCACTTT.

The chain uses TRBV10-3 and TRBJ2-1; unclear D gene. The CDR3 spans 14 residues. The ends were cut back, 6 bases at V and 4 bases at J, with 13 bases in the middle. Germline-derived CDR1 and CDR2 are ENHRY and SYGVKD. DNA of the CDR3: TGTGCCATCAGCGAGAAGGACCCGTACAATGAGCAGTTCTTC. It codes for CAISEKDPYNEQFF.

The chain has TRBV19 and TRBJ1-5, with D unclear. Trimming pared 3 bases from V and 4 bases from J, leaving 7 bases between. This CDR3 region has 13 residues. From germline, CDR1 is LNHDA and CDR2 SQIVND (reference sequence). The CDR3 sequence: CASSIGRNQPQHF. The DNA of the CDR3 is TGTGCCAGTAGTATTGGCCGTAATCAGCCCCAGCATTTT.

The J gene is TRBJ2-6, the V gene TRBV23-1, with D maybe TRBD2 (5 bases). TRBV23-1 is treated as an ORF (open reading frame) with a function not yet certain. This CDR3 has 15 residues. Trimming pared 4 bases from V and 3 bases from J, leaving 10 bases between. For the CDR3, the DNA is TGCGCCAGCAGTCCCCCCCGGGATGGGGCCAACGTCCTGACTTTC. It is translated as CASSPPRDGANVLTF.

On this clone itself: Mismatch with germline at one junction end may stem from a read error. The rearrangement uses TRBV7-7 and TRBJ2-2, with D hard to call. The germline V gene has CDR1 SSHAT and CDR2 FNYEAQ (reference sequence). The CDR3 is 12 residues long. Here the CDR3 DNA reads TGTGCTAGCAGCTCTTACACCGGGGAGCTGTTTTTT. Its translation: CASSSYTGELFF. The complete variable domain, with remaining parts taken from reference TRBV7-7 and TRBJ2-2, reads GAGVSQSPRYKVTKRGQDVTLRCDPISSHATLYWYQQALGQGPEFLTYFNYEAQPDKSGLPSDRFSAERPEGSISTLTIQRTEQRDSAMYRCASSSYTGELFFGEGSRLTVL.

The chain joins TRBV19 to TRBJ2-2; 10 bases align to TRBD1. CDR3 length equals 16 residues. Germline trimming cut 5 bases from V and 7 bases from J; bases unmatched to any gene: 10. From germline, CDR1 is LNHDA and CDR2 SQIVND (reference sequence). CDR3 DNA: TGTGCCAGTAGTGATGAGGGACAGGGGCCAGGCGGGGAGCTGTTTTTT. Protein: CASSDEGQGPGGELFF.

J is TRBJ2-5 and V is TRBV5-1; TRBD1 matches at 7 bases. J lost 5 bases, V lost 4 bases, and 8 bases had no gene match. Per germline, CDR1 SGHRS and CDR2 YFSETQ. There are 14 residues in the CDR3. The CDR3 here is CASSRQGRHETQYF. CDR3 DNA sequence: TGCGCCAGCAGCCGACAGGGACGTCACGAGACCCAGTACTTC.

This clone was counted once. V usage is TRBV28 and J usage is TRBJ1-1; unclear D gene. Germline V CDR1 and CDR2: MDHEN, SYDVKM. CDR3 length: 13 residues. V was cut by 10 bases and J by 2 bases, with 14 bases left in between. The chain's CDR3 is CAIQTFSNTEAFF. The CDR3 region has the DNA TGTGCCATACAGACGTTCAGTAACACTGAAGCTTTCTTT.

This clone was seen a few times. This chain links TRBV25-1 with TRBJ1-2; D gene unclear. The CDR3 spans 11 residues. The V end was cut by 5 bases, the J end by 7 bases, with 8 bases between. Germline V gene sequence: CDR1 MGHDK, CDR2 SYGVNS. DNA of the CDR3: TGTGCCAGCAGTACGAATTTTGGCTACACCTTC. As protein: CASSTNFGYTF.

This chain uses TRBV28 with TRBJ1-5; 9 bases align to TRBD1. Per germline, CDR1 MDHEN and CDR2 SYDVKM. The CDR3 consists of 16 residues. With V trimmed by 2 bases and J by 6 bases, 8 bases remained unmatched. Written as DNA, the CDR3 is TGTGCCAGCAGTTTACCTGGACAGGGGTTAGGTCAGCCCCAGCATTTT. Translation gives CASSLPGQGLGQPQHF.

The V call is TRBV10-3, the J call TRBJ2-7; 9 bases agree with TRBD2. After removal of 3 bases from V and 2 bases from J, the junction contained 8 bases not matched to a gene. Germline assignment: CDR1 ENHRY and CDR2 SYGVKD. This CDR3 has 16 residues. CDR3 bases: TGTGCCATCAGTGACTCGAGCGGGAGGTTTGCCTACGAGCAGTACTTC. Residues: CAISDSSGRFAYEQYF.

This clone was seen at least ten times. The chain carries TRBV7-8 and TRBJ2-3; D call uncertain. V lost 4 bases and J 1 base, leaving 3 bases between the germline ends. The CDR3 has 12 residues. The germline CDR1 and CDR2 sequences are SGHVS and FQNEAQ. CDR3 DNA sequence: TGTGCCAGCAGCTCCCGCACAGATACGCAGTATTTT. It translates to CASSSRTDTQYF.

The chain uses TRBV28 and TRBJ2-7; D gene uncertain. This CDR3 region has 14 residues. Germline CDR1 reads MDHEN; CDR2 reads SYDVKM. V was cut by 7 bases and J by 1 base, with 14 bases left in between. The CDR3 loop reads CASTLQRPSYEQYF. CDR3 DNA: TGTGCCAGCACCCTCCAAAGGCCTTCCTACGAGCAGTACTTC.

V usage is TRBV11-3 and J usage is TRBJ1-5; D perhaps matches TRBD1 (6 bases). The V gene's germline CDR1 is SGHNT and CDR2 YENEEA. This CDR3 contains 15 residues. Deletions cut 5 bases from V and 7 bases from J, with 18 bases between. Here the CDR3 reads CASSPSGGAGQPQHF. Here the CDR3 DNA reads TGTGCCAGCAGCCCGTCCGGGGGCGCAGGACAGCCCCAGCATTTT. Full variable domain (missing parts from reference TRBV11-3 and TRBJ1-5): EAGVVQSPRYKIIEKKQPVAFWCNPISGHNTLYWYLQNLGQGPELLIRYENEEAVDDSQLPKDRFSAERLKGVDSTLKIQPAELGDSAVYLCASSPSGGAGQPQHFGDGTRLSIL.

This clone showed up just a few times. The chain is built from TRBV27 and TRBJ2-7; 11 nucleotides align to TRBD2. V lost 4 bases to trimming and J lost 4 bases; unmatched junction nucleotides: 9. Germline V gives CDR1 MNHEY, CDR2 SMNVEV (reference sequence). The CDR3 has 16 residues. In nucleotides, the CDR3 is TGTGCCAGCAGTTCCCTAACTAGCGGGAGAACATACGAGCAGTACTTC. This codes for CASSSLTSGRTYEQYF.

The chain recombines TRBV24-1 with TRBJ2-2; 9 nucleotides line up with TRBD1. The CDR3 spans 14 residues. The germline V gene has CDR1 KGHDR and CDR2 SFDVKD. V was pared by 7 bases and J by 2 bases, with 1 base of the junction left unmatched. The CDR3 region has the DNA TGTGCCACCAGGACAGGGGGAAACACCGGGGAGCTGTTTTTT. Its translation is CATRTGGNTGELFF.

This clone showed up just a few times. V usage is TRBV7-2 and J usage is TRBJ1-1; perhaps TRBD1 as D (5 bases). This CDR3 contains 16 residues. CDR1 and CDR2 (germline): SGHTA, FQGNSA. Deletions cut 5 bases from V and 11 bases from J, with 27 bases between. The CDR3 reads CASSPQPRTGRAGAFF. Here the CDR3 DNA reads TGTGCCAGCAGCCCACAGCCGCGAACAGGCCGCGCAGGCGCTTTCTTT. Full variable domain (rest looked up from reference TRBV7-2 and TRBJ1-1): GAGVSQSPSNKVTEKGKDVELRCDPISGHTALYWYRQSLGQGLEFLIYFQGNSAPDKSGLPSDRFSAERTGGSVSTLTIQRTQQEDSAVYLCASSPQPRTGRAGAFFGQGTRLTVV.

The J gene is TRBJ2-5, the V gene TRBV15, with no clear D. The V gene's germline CDR1 is LNHNV and CDR2 YYDKDF (reference sequence). CDR3 size: 13 residues. V lost 4 bases and J 5 bases, leaving 11 bases between the germline ends. The CDR3 bases are TGTGCCACCAGCATGCAGACGGCGGAGACCCAGTACTTC. Its protein is CATSMQTAETQYF.

The chain joins TRBV28 to TRBJ2-2, with TRBD2 identical over 8 bases. Germline V gene data show CDR1 as MDHEN and CDR2 as SYDVKM. V dropped 6 bases and J dropped 6; count of bases not matched to a gene: 6. This CDR3 is built from 14 residues. CDR3 in amino acids: CASSYPGGAGELFF. CDR3 sequence (DNA): TGTGCCAGCAGCTACCCCGGGGGGGCCGGGGAGCTGTTTTTT.

The rearrangement links TRBV7-6 to TRBJ2-1; possibly TRBD1 for D (5 bases). Trimming cost V 0 bases and J 8 bases, with 17 bases left between them. The CDR3 is 16 amino acids. Looked up from germline, CDR1 is SGHVS and CDR2 is FNYEAQ. The CDR3: CASSLASQGPGHEQFF. CDR3 DNA: TGTGCCAGCAGCTTAGCGTCCCAGGGCCCCGGCCATGAGCAGTTCTTC.